The text below deals with one T cell receptor beta chain. This clonotype was seen ten or more times. Which antigen it targets is not known. There are no base qualities to consult, and no much larger clone falls within one base. This entry is derived from a study of regulatory T cells in long-lasting Graves disease (dated by TCRdb to the early 2020s). With respect to the entire study: Persistent Graves' disease was defined as persistently positive TSH receptor autoantibodies together with antithyroid drug treatment for over 5 years. Persistent Graves' disease patients were compared with newly diagnosed Graves' disease patients by peripheral blood TCR sequencing and RNA sequencing. The study took place in China and was registered as a clinical trial. TCR sequencing covered around 13 persistent and roughly 20 newly diagnosed Graves' disease patients, 33 samples in total. Antithyroid drugs had been taken for 8.5 to 12 years on average by persistent Graves' disease patients in the clinical cohort.

Taken with the paper, the label for time point translates to: persistent/refractory GD, antithyroid drugs over 5 years with positive TRAb. For both TCR sequencing and RNA sequencing, RNA was extracted from PBMCs in TRIzol. Graves' disease was diagnosed according to American Thyroid Association guidelines. The patients came from an endocrinology department in Xi'an, China. Each patient gave 7 to 9.5 milliliters of peripheral blood, collected in an EDTA anticoagulant tube. Ficoll Paque Plus density gradient separation was used to isolate PBMCs, and no further T cell sorting was performed. An Agilent 2100 Bioanalyzer and agarose gel were used to assess RNA quality, and a NanoDrop 2000 was used to measure RNA concentration. Library preparation used multiplex PCR. The sample was run on an Illumina HiSeq 4000. TCR beta libraries were built with iRepertoire HTBI primers and Arm-PCR amplification of CDR3 regions. Before sequencing, the PCR products underwent gel purification. In the authors' own workflow: A total of some 60 TRBV and 14 TRBJ segments were identified across samples and were used for gene usage analysis of CDR3 amino acid clonotypes. Filtered high-quality paired reads were merged into contigs using COPE and FqMerger. BLAST was used to align contigs to IMGT TRBV, TRBD and TRBJ reference genes, and CDR3 was defined according to IMGT. Highly expanded clones were defined as clonotypes with a frequency above 0.1%. Shannon entropy served as the measure of repertoire diversity, while the Gini coefficient captured V-J evenness. Public clonotypes were defined as clonotypes shared by more than one individual. Starting from the raw public reads, TCRdb applied fastp trimming at Q25, assembled clones with MiXCR and retained in-frame beta chains. Rows with a matching CDR3 protein are joined into one entry that keeps the most common DNA and genes. The V and J calls follow TCRdb's processing rather than the paper's. The sample has 700,000 or so distinct CDR3 sequences on record, around 30% of them singletons. Roughly 40% of the sample rests with the top ten.

What the authors observed across the whole study: Sequencing and analysis were restricted to the TCR beta chain. Lower TCR Shannon entropy and fewer highly expanded clones were observed in persistent Graves' disease patients than in newly diagnosed patients, which suggested clonal expansion. Persistent disease showed preferential use of TRBV28, TRBJ1-2 and TRBJ2-5, whereas newly diagnosed disease favored TRBV20-1 and TRBJ2-1. The authors noted that the small sample size was a limitation that may lower accuracy. The study examined only peripheral blood because the primary lesion, thyroid tissue, could not be accessed. More public clonotypes were shared among persistent patients (around 2,600) than among newly diagnosed patients (966).

Sequences MNHNS (CDR1) and SASEGT (CDR2) are obtained from the germline V gene. Counted from cysteine to phenylalanine, this CDR3 has 14 amino acids. This entry keeps only the CDR3 DNA: 42 bases, framed from base 1. At the junction V is shortened by 1 base and J by 11 bases, with 12 bases in between. The TCR comes from a female donor with Graves disease. The material sequenced was peripheral blood mononuclear cells (PBMCs), taken when the disease was refractory, from a patient treated with antithyroid drugs. Recombination joined TRBV6-1 with TRBJ1-6, with an unclear D gene assignment. Here the CDR3 is given as CASSEDGRRTPLHF. Read as DNA, the sequence is TGTGCCAGCAGTGAAGACGGTCGAAGGACACCCCTCCACTTT.